The subject of this entry is one T cell receptor beta chain. The CDR3 runs to 13 residues. Germline values: CDR1 DFQATT, CDR2 SNEGSKA (reference sequence). The V end was cut by 1 base, the J end by 12 bases, with 18 bases between. A second PCR of roughly 7 to 11 cycles used a sample-barcoded 5' primer and a J-beta primer mix. TCRdb used MiXCR to reprocess the 5' RACE reads, holding one entry per CDR3 protein. Here the sample spans 550,000 to 700,000 distinct CDR3 sequences, 25% to 30% being singletons. The sample is drawn from a study of blood T cells in healthy people across ages. Sequencing was done on a sample of blood. The chain has TRBV20-1 and TRBJ1-2, with TRBD1 as a possible D gene (6 bases). The origin of this receptor is a woman aged 70-85 years in good health. CDR3 sequence: CSARVPAGAFHTF. The CDR3 coding sequence is TGCAGTGCTAGAGTACCCGCGGGGGCGTTCCACACCTTC.